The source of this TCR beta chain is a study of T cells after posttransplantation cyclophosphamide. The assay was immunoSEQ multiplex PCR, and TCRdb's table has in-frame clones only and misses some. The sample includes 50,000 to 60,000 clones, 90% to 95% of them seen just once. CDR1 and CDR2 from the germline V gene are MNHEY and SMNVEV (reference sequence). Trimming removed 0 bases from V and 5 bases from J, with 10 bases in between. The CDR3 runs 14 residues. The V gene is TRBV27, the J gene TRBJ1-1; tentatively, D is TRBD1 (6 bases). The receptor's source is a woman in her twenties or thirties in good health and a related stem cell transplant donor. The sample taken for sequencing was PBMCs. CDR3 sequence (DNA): TGTGCCAGCAGTTTATCGCAGGGGAAAACTGAAGCTTTCTTT. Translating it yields CASSLSQGKTEAFF.